The sequence of this TCR beta chain was determined in a study of cytomegalovirus exposure and HLA in healthy donors. The study, taken as a whole, reports: With further analysis later on, most CMV-associated TCR beta chains appeared HLA-restricted.

A multiplex PCR was run with 60 Vbeta primers and 13 Jbeta primers. Generated by immunoSEQ multiplex PCR, the TCRdb table keeps only in-frame clones and is missing some. Of about 300,000 clones in the sample, just over 85% were seen once. On this clone itself: Antigen unknown.

With V trimmed by 3 bases and J by 0 bases, 1 base remained unmatched. Germline-derived CDR1 and CDR2 are SGHRS and YFSETQ. This CDR3 is built from 14 residues. This TCR came from a middle-aged man in good health and CMV-seropositive. The sequencing input was PBMCs. The V call is TRBV5-1, the J call TRBJ2-7, with 9 bases aligning to TRBD2. DNA of the CDR3: TGCGCCAGCAGCTCGACTAGCGGCTCCTACGAGCAGTACTTC. Translated, it gives CASSSTSGSYEQYF.